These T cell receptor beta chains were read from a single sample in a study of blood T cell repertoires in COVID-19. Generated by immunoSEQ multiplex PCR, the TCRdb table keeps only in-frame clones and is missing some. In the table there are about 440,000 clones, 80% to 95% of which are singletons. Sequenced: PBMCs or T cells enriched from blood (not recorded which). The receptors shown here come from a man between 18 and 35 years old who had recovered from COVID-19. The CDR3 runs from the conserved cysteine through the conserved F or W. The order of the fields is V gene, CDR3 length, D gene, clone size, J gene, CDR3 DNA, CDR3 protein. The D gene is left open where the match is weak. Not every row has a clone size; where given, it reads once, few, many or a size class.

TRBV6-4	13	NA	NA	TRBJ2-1	TGTGCCAGCAGTGTAGAGTTGGTAGATGAGCAGTTCTTC	CASSVELVDEQFF
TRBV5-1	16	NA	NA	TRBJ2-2	TGCGCCAGCAGCCCAAGCGGCTCTCGTGGCACCGGGGAGCTGTTTTTT	CASSPSGSRGTGELFF
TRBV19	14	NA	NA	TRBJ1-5	TGTGCCCAGGTACTCAGGCAGGGCCATCAGCCCCAGCATTTT	CAQVLRQGHQPQHF
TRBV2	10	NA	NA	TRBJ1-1	TGTGCCAGCAGTGGAGTAAAGGCTTTCTTT	CASSGVKAFF
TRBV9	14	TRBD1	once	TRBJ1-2	TGTGCCAGCAGCGGCGGAGGGGGCTTTTATGGCTACACCTTC	CASSGGGGFYGYTF
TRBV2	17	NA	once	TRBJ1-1	TGTGCCGTCGAAGGGCAGGGATTATCGTCTTTGAACACTGAAGCTTTCTTT	CAVEGQGLSSLNTEAFF
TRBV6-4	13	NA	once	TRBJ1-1	TGTGCCAGCAGAGGACAAAGCCTTGGGGAAGCTTTCTTT	CASRGQSLGEAFF
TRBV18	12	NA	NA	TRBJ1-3	TGTGCCAGCTCACGACAGGGAAACACCATATATTTT	CASSRQGNTIYF
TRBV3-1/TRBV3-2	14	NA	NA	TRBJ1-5	TGTGCCAGCAGCCTACAATCACAGGGAATGCCCCAGCATTTT	CASSLQSQGMPQHF
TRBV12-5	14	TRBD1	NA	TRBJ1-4	TGTGCTAGTGGTCTACAGGGGGCGGAAGAAAAACTGTTTTTT	CASGLQGAEEKLFF
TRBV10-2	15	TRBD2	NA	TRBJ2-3	TGCGCCAGTAGATCCGGGACTACGTTTGGGGATACGCAGTATTTT	CASRSGTTFGDTQYF
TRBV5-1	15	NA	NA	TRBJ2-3	TGCGCCAGCAGCCTACAGGGCTCCGACACAGATACGCAGTATTTT	CASSLQGSDTDTQYF
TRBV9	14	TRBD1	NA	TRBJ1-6	TGTGCCAGCAGCGTTGATCAGGGGGCTTCACCCCTCCACTTT	CASSVDQGASPLHF
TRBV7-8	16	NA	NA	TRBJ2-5	TGTGCCAGCAGCTTATCGACGAGGCGGCGGCAAGAGACCCAGTACTTC	CASSLSTRRRQETQYF
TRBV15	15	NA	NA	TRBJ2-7	TGTGCCACCAGCAGAGATCTGGCTAGCTTCTACGAGCAGTACTTC	CATSRDLASFYEQYF
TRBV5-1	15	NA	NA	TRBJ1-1	TGCGCCAGCAGCACGTCACCTAGACCGAACACTGAAGCTTTCTTT	CASSTSPRPNTEAFF
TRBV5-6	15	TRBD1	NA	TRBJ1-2	TGTGCCAGCAGCTTGGGTCAGGGGGCACACTATGGCTACACCTTC	CASSLGQGAHYGYTF
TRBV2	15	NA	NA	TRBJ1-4	TGTGCCAGCAGTGACAGACAACCCCTTGGTGAAAAACTGTTTTTT	CASSDRQPLGEKLFF
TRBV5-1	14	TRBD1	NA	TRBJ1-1	TGCGCCAGCTCTTACAGGGGACAAAACACTGAAGCTTTCTTT	CASSYRGQNTEAFF
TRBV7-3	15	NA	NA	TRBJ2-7	TGTGCCAGCAGCTTAGCTGGGACTGGGCCCTACGAGCAGTACTTC	CASSLAGTGPYEQYF
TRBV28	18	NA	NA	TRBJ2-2	TGTGCCAGCAGCCCGCCGGTAGCGGAGTTGGTATACACCGGGGAGCTGTTTTTT	CASSPPVAELVYTGELFF
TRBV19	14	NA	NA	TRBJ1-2	TGTGCCAGTAGTATAGAGGCAGGGAACTATGGCTACACCTTC	CASSIEAGNYGYTF
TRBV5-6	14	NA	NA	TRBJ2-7	TGTGCCAGCAGCTCCGCGGGCGTAAACTACGAGCAGTACTTC	CASSSAGVNYEQYF
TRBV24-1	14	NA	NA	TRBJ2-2	TGTGCCACCAGTGGGAGAGTGAACACCGGGGAGCTGTTTTTT	CATSGRVNTGELFF
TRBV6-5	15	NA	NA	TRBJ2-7	TGTGCCAGCAGTAAGGACAGAACTAGCTCCTACGAGCAGTACTTC	CASSKDRTSSYEQYF
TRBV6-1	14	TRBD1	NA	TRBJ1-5	TGTGCCAGCAGTGAAGCGGCAGGGGGAGGACCCCAGCATTTT	CASSEAAGGGPQHF
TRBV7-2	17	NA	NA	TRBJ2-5	TGTGCCAGCAGCTTGCTCCCTTTCGGACTTCTAAAAGAGACCCAGTACTTC	CASSLLPFGLLKETQYF
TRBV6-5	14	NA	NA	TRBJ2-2	TGTGCCAGCTCGGGAACGACGGGCACCGGGGAGCTGTTTTTT	CASSGTTGTGELFF
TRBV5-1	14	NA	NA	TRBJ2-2	TGCGCCAGCAGTCCGAGGGCCCCCACCGGGGAGCTGTTTTTT	CASSPRAPTGELFF
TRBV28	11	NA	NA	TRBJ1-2	TGTGCCAGCACAGGCGATTATGGCTACACCTTC	CASTGDYGYTF
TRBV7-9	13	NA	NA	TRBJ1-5	TGTGCCAGCAGCGCTCAGGATGGTCTGCCCCAGCATTTT	CASSAQDGLPQHF
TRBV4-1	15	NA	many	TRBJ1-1	TGCGCCAGCAGCCAAGTTAGAGGAGGCAACACTGAAGCTTTCTTT	CASSQVRGGNTEAFF
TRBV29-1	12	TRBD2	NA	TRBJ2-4	TGCAGCGTTGAATCTAGCGGGAGTATCCAGTACTTC	CSVESSGSIQYF
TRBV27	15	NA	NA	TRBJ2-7	TGTGCCAGCAGTTTATTGGAGGGGCCGGCCTACGAGCAGTACTTC	CASSLLEGPAYEQYF
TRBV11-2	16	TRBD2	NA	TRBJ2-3	TGTGCCAGCAGCATGGGACTAGCGGGAGGTGGGGATACGCAGTATTTT	CASSMGLAGGGDTQYF